The 27 T cell receptor beta chains below all came from one sample that was sequenced in a study of cytomegalovirus exposure and HLA in healthy donors. Profiled with immunoSEQ multiplex PCR; TCRdb holds only in-frame clones, not every one. The table records about 110,000 clones, 88% of them present only once. Sequencing was done on a sample of PBMCs. The receptor source for this set is a woman in her thirties in good health and CMV-seropositive.

The J gene is TRBJ2-2, the V gene TRBV4-2, with TRBD2 matching 7 bases. This CDR3 is built from 15 residues. Germline loops: CDR1 LGHNA, CDR2 YNFKEQ. Trimming cost V 4 bases and J 7 bases; bases outside gene matches: 9. As DNA, the CDR3 is TGTGCCAGCAGCCTAAACGGGGGAGGGGACGGGGAGCTGTTTTTT. This sequence encodes CASSLNGGGDGELFF.

The chain is built from TRBV6-1 and TRBJ2-7; 7 bases are shared with TRBD1. V lost 1 base, J lost 2 bases, and 5 bases stayed unmatched. This CDR3 is 15 amino acids long. CDR1 MNHNS and CDR2 SASEGT come from the germline V gene. This CDR3 reads CASSEDDRAPYEQYF. CDR3 sequence (DNA): TGTGCCAGCAGTGAAGACGACAGGGCACCCTACGAGCAGTACTTC.

The rearrangement uses TRBV5-1 and TRBJ2-1; 7 nucleotides agree with TRBD1. Per germline, CDR1 SGHRS and CDR2 YFSETQ. With 4 bases clipped from V and 10 bases from J, the junction kept 8 bases outside the gene matches. The CDR3 extends over 13 amino acids. The CDR3 is CASSIYRGEEQFF. For the CDR3, the DNA is TGCGCCAGCAGCATATACAGGGGTGAGGAGCAGTTCTTC.

The V call is TRBV30, the J call TRBJ1-5, with 7 bases matching TRBD1. CDR3 length: 13 residues. The V gene's germline CDR1 is GTSNPN and CDR2 SVGIG (reference sequence). V was pared by 4 bases and J by 1 base, with 1 base of the junction left unmatched. The CDR3 here is CAWNRGSNQPQHF. The CDR3 region has the DNA TGTGCCTGGAACAGGGGCAGCAATCAGCCCCAGCATTTT.

The chain recombines TRBV18 with TRBJ1-2; 7 bases line up with TRBD1. CDR1 and CDR2 from the germline V gene are KGHSH and LQKENI. This CDR3 region has 14 residues. J gave up 6 bases and V 2 bases, and 6 bases lay outside the gene matches. DNA for the CDR3: TGTGCCAGCTCACCATTCGAAGACAGGGATGGCTACACCTTC. It specifies CASSPFEDRDGYTF.

This chain links TRBV7-9 with TRBJ1-1; 8 bases are a match to TRBD1. In germline, CDR1 is SEHNR, CDR2 FQNEAQ (reference sequence). Trimming took 4 bases from V and 5 from J; bases not matched to a gene: 6. The CDR3 totals 14 residues. The CDR3 protein is CASSSGTGGTEAFF. Written as DNA, the CDR3 is TGTGCCAGCAGCTCCGGGACAGGCGGGACTGAAGCTTTCTTT.

This chain's CDR3 is CASSPLQGLYGYTF. In DNA form, the CDR3 reads TGTGCCAGCTCACCGCTACAGGGTCTCTATGGCTACACCTTC. The rearrangement uses TRBV18 and TRBJ1-2; D might be TRBD1 (6 bases). The germline V gene has CDR1 KGHSH and CDR2 LQKENI. The CDR3 has 14 amino acids. V lost 3 bases and J lost 4, with 12 bases in between.

The chain uses TRBV15 and TRBJ2-7; the D gene is possibly TRBD2 (6 bases). Germline V gives CDR1 LNHNV, CDR2 YYDKDF (reference sequence). Deletions cut 1 base from V and 4 bases from J, with 11 bases between. The CDR3 extends over 14 amino acids. CDR3 sequence reads: CATSRGVSGYEQYF. The CDR3, as DNA: TGTGCCACCAGCAGAGGGGTTAGCGGATACGAGCAGTACTTC.

The chain recombines TRBV2 with TRBJ1-5; D gene uncertain. Between the trimmed V and J ends, which lost 4 bases and 3 bases, there was a span of 10 bases. The CDR3 length is 14 residues. CDR1 and CDR2 (germline): SNHLY, FYNNEI. The CDR3 loop reads CASSGGRYNQPQHF. CDR3 DNA: TGTGCCAGCAGTGGTGGCAGGTACAATCAGCCCCAGCATTTT.

The V and J genes are TRBV5-1 and TRBJ2-1; 15 bases line up with TRBD2. The CDR3 loop spans 16 amino acids. Trimming took 4 bases from V and 9 from J; bases not matched to a gene: 8. The germline CDR1 and CDR2 sequences are SGHRS and YFSETQ. The CDR3 nucleotides are TGCGCCAGCAGCAAAGGACTAGCGGGAGGGCCGAGTGAGCAGTTCTTC. Translated, it gives CASSKGLAGGPSEQFF.

The chain is built from TRBV6-4 and TRBJ2-1; TRBD1 matches at 9 bases. Trimming cost V 6 bases and J 7 bases; bases outside gene matches: 4. Germline CDR1 and CDR2: MRHNA and SNTAGT. The CDR3 contains 13 residues. The CDR3 DNA follows: TGTGCCAGCAGCCGACAGGGGGGTAATGAGCAGTTCTTC. It translates to CASSRQGGNEQFF.

The chain employs TRBV30 and TRBJ1-2; perhaps TRBD1 as D (5 bases). The germline V gene encodes CDR1 GTSNPN and CDR2 SVGIG (reference sequence). V was cut by 5 bases and J by 8 bases, with 18 bases left in between. The CDR3 sequence is 13 residues long. CDR3 DNA sequence: TGTGCCTGGGACGGGGGGGGAACCGGCGGCTACACCTTC. Its translation: CAWDGGGTGGYTF. The complete variable domain, with remaining parts taken from reference TRBV30 and TRBJ1-2, reads SQTIHQWPATLVQPVGSPLSLECTVEGTSNPNLYWYRQAAGRGLQLLFYSVGIGQISSEVPQNLSASRPQDRQFILSSKKLLLSDSGFYLCAWDGGGTGGYTFGSGTRLTVV.

This clone was counted a single time. The genes are TRBV5-6 and TRBJ2-7; 7 bases map to TRBD2. This CDR3 comprises 15 residues. The germline CDR1 and CDR2 sequences are SGHDT and YYEEEE. The V segment lost 0 bases and the J segment 4 bases; nucleotides outside the gene matches: 7. CDR3 sequence reads: CASSLALTSQYEQYF. CDR3 DNA sequence: TGTGCCAGCAGCTTGGCCCTGACTAGCCAATACGAGCAGTACTTC.

The V call is TRBV6-5, the J call TRBJ2-1, with TRBD2 matching 10 bases. V shed 2 bases and J 12 bases; nucleotides not matched to a gene: 13. This CDR3 is built from 16 residues. Looked up from germline, CDR1 is MNHEY and CDR2 is SVGAGI. For the CDR3, the DNA is TGTGCCAGCAGTTACGGTGGACTAGCGGTCTCAACCGGGCAGTTCTTC. As protein: CASSYGGLAVSTGQFF.

The V call is TRBV7-9, the J call TRBJ2-7; D is uncertain. The length of the CDR3 is 12 residues. CDR1 and CDR2 from the germline V gene are SEHNR and FQNEAQ (reference sequence). The ends were cut back, 4 bases at V and 2 bases at J, with 6 bases in the middle. CDR3 protein: CASSSGPYEQYF. For the CDR3, the DNA is TGTGCCAGCAGCTCTGGGCCCTACGAGCAGTACTTC.

This clone was seen only once. V gene TRBV19 combines with J gene TRBJ2-3, with D tentatively TRBD2 (5 bases). Looked up from germline, CDR1 is LNHDA and CDR2 is SQIVND (reference sequence). The V end was cut by 7 bases, the J end by 6 bases, with 14 bases between. There are 13 residues in the CDR3. CDR3 residues: CASKDGRGDTQYF. Here the CDR3 DNA reads TGTGCCAGTAAAGACGGCAGAGGGGATACGCAGTATTTT.

The chain employs TRBV19 and TRBJ2-5; tentative D call: TRBD1 (5 bases). The CDR3 sequence is 13 residues long. CDR1 and CDR2 from the germline V gene are LNHDA and SQIVND (reference sequence). V lost 9 bases and J lost 0, with 11 bases in between. The CDR3 spells CASSGPYQETQYF. In nucleotides, the CDR3 is TGTGCCAGCTCAGGGCCGTACCAAGAGACCCAGTACTTC.

This sequence joins TRBV28 and TRBJ2-1; 9 bases map to TRBD1. J lost 3 bases, V lost 3 bases, and 15 bases had no gene match. This CDR3 spans 19 amino acids. Per germline, CDR1 MDHEN and CDR2 SYDVKM. The CDR3 nucleotides are TGTGCCAGCAGTTTGCCGGGACAGGGTACGAGCGTAGACTACAATGAGCAGTTCTTC. It is translated as CASSLPGQGTSVDYNEQFF.

This chain joins TRBV5-1 and TRBJ2-5; 8 bases align to TRBD2. The germline V gene encodes CDR1 SGHRS and CDR2 YFSETQ. V shed 0 bases, J shed 4 bases, and the junction held 5 bases outside the gene matches. The length of the CDR3 is 15 residues. The CDR3: CASSLVIAGRETQYF. CDR3 DNA sequence: TGCGCCAGCAGCTTGGTAATAGCGGGAAGAGAGACCCAGTACTTC.

This rearrangement joins TRBV10-3 to TRBJ2-1; 8 bases map to TRBD2. The V gene's germline CDR1 is ENHRY and CDR2 SYGVKD. J gave up 0 bases and V 3 bases, and 7 bases lay outside the gene matches. CDR3 length equals 17 residues. The CDR3 coding sequence is TGTGCCATCAGTGATTCGCGGGGGGCCAGCTCCTACAATGAGCAGTTCTTC. Protein sequence: CAISDSRGASSYNEQFF.

The rearrangement uses TRBV4-2 and TRBJ2-1; TRBD2 agrees at 11 bases. J was trimmed by 5 bases and V by 0 bases; bases with no gene match: 6. The CDR3 has 17 amino acids. Germline assignment: CDR1 LGHNA and CDR2 YNFKEQ. The CDR3 nucleotides are TGTGCCAGCAGCCAAGAAGTACTAGCGGGAGTGGACAATGAGCAGTTCTTC. Translation: CASSQEVLAGVDNEQFF.

The chain recombines TRBV27 with TRBJ1-5, with D possibly being TRBD1 (5 bases). The CDR3 is 15 residues long. The germline V gene encodes CDR1 MNHEY and CDR2 SMNVEV (reference sequence). Trimming left V 2 bases short and J 4 bases short, with 12 bases between. The CDR3 sequence is CASSLLAGRNQPQHF. The CDR3 DNA is TGTGCCAGCAGTTTACTAGCAGGGAGGAATCAGCCCCAGCATTTT.

The chain recombines TRBV19 with TRBJ2-5, with D tentatively TRBD1 (7 bases). The V end was cut by 5 bases, the J end by 2 bases, with 18 bases between. Germline V gene lookup returns CDR1 LNHDA and CDR2 SQIVND (reference sequence). This CDR3 region has 16 residues. CDR3 in amino acids: CASSEEGARDQETQYF. CDR3 bases: TGTGCCAGTAGTGAGGAGGGGGCGCGTGATCAAGAGACCCAGTACTTC.

The chain uses TRBV15 and TRBJ2-7; TRBD2 aligns across 8 bases. Germline CDR1 reads LNHNV; CDR2 reads YYDKDF (reference sequence). This CDR3 is built from 14 residues. V gave up 1 base and J gave up 5 bases; unmatched junction bases: 4. For the CDR3, the DNA is TGTGCCACCAGCAGAGGATCAGCGGGGGACGAGCAGTACTTC. Protein: CATSRGSAGDEQYF.

This chain uses TRBV5-4 with TRBJ1-2, with D maybe TRBD1 (5 bases). Germline CDR1 and CDR2: SGHNT and YYREEE (reference sequence). Trimming shortened V by 0 bases and J by 8 bases, and 11 bases separated the two germline ends. CDR3 length equals 13 residues. CDR3 residues: CASSLARAQGYTF. As DNA, the CDR3 is TGTGCCAGCAGCTTGGCCAGGGCTCAAGGCTACACCTTC.

The rearrangement links TRBV15 to TRBJ1-2, with D perhaps TRBD1 (6 bases). Trimming stripped 1 base from V and 4 bases from J, with 13 bases between. CDR1 and CDR2 from the germline V gene are LNHNV and YYDKDF (reference sequence). The length of the CDR3 is 15 residues. In DNA form, the CDR3 reads TGTGCCACCAGCAGAGGGAATTCAGGGGTCTATGGCTACACCTTC. Translation gives CATSRGNSGVYGYTF.

J is TRBJ1-1 and V is TRBV13; unclear D gene. Germline values: CDR1 PRHDT, CDR2 FYEKMQ (reference sequence). This CDR3 region has 14 residues. V was trimmed by 3 bases and J by 5 bases, leaving 13 bases between them. CDR3 amino acids: CASSFGGKGTEAFF. The CDR3 DNA reads TGTGCCAGCAGCTTCGGAGGGAAGGGTACTGAAGCTTTCTTT.